Below are 29 T cell receptor beta chains sequenced from a single sample in a study of blood T cell repertoires in COVID-19. Sequenced by immunoSEQ multiplex PCR; TCRdb stores in-frame clones only, minus some. The repertoire holds 300,000 to 350,000 clones, about nine tenths seen once, with approximately 1% in the top ten. Input material: PBMCs or T cells enriched from blood (not recorded which). Every receptor here comes from a woman in her twenties or thirties who had been exposed to COVID-19.

This chain uses TRBV7-3 with TRBJ1-1; perhaps TRBD1 as D (5 bases). The CDR3 sequence is 12 residues long. V was cut by 8 bases and J by 1 base, with 8 bases left in between. Germline assignment: CDR1 SGHTA and CDR2 FQGTGA. CDR3 protein: CASGGANTEAFF. The CDR3 nucleotides read TGTGCCAGCGGCGGGGCGAACACTGAAGCTTTCTTT.

Concerning this clone: The junction departs from the called germline gene at one end, perhaps through a read error. The genes are TRBV7-9 and TRBJ1-2; 7 bases line up with TRBD1. Germline values: CDR1 SEHNR, CDR2 FQNEAQ (reference sequence). The CDR3 sequence is 11 residues long. CDR3 nucleotides: TGTGCCAGCAGCTTAGGACAGGGAATCCTATTC. Amino acids: CASSLGQGILF.

The V and J genes are TRBV20-1 and TRBJ2-5, with a possible D match to TRBD2 (7 bases). The V gene lost 3 bases and the J gene lost 5 bases, with 22 bases spanning the gap. The CDR3 totals 16 residues. Germline lookup yields CDR1 DFQATT and CDR2 SNEGSKA (reference sequence). The CDR3 loop is CSASSEGGGRWETQYF. Written as DNA, the CDR3 is TGCAGTGCTAGTAGTGAGGGAGGGGGGCGATGGGAGACCCAGTACTTC.

The chain combines TRBV18 with TRBJ2-7; the match to TRBD1 covers 7 bases. CDR1 is KGHSH, CDR2 LQKENI, per germline. The CDR3 extends over 16 amino acids. Trimming took 2 bases from V and 1 from J; bases not matched to a gene: 8. For the CDR3, the DNA is TGTGCCAGCTCACCATTTCCAGGGGGTAAATCCTACGAGCAGTACTTC. Translated, it gives CASSPFPGGKSYEQYF.

This clone appeared once. The gene calls are TRBV27 and TRBJ1-1, with a tentative D call TRBD1 (6 bases). CDR1 is MNHEY, CDR2 SMNVEV, per germline (reference sequence). Deletions cut 6 bases from V and 4 bases from J, with 15 bases between. The CDR3 has 14 residues. CDR3 sequence (DNA): TGTGCCAGCAGGCCCGGGGGGCCAGTCACTGAAGCTTTCTTT. This codes for CASRPGGPVTEAFF.

The genes are TRBV28 and TRBJ1-4; D remains unclear. CDR1 is MDHEN, CDR2 SYDVKM, per germline. V shed 3 bases and J shed 1 base, with 6 bases lying between them. The CDR3 totals 14 residues. The CDR3 protein is CASSFGRTNEKLFF. CDR3 nucleotide sequence: TGTGCCAGCAGTTTTGGGAGAACTAATGAAAAACTGTTTTTT.

The J gene is TRBJ2-3, the V gene TRBV24-1; D is perhaps TRBD2 (6 bases). Germline CDR1 is KGHDR and CDR2 is SFDVKD. The CDR3 extends over 13 amino acids. V lost 7 bases and J 4 bases, leaving 11 bases between the germline ends. CDR3 loop: CATRRASADTQYF. The CDR3 DNA reads as TGTGCCACCAGAAGGGCTAGCGCAGATACGCAGTATTTT.

The chain recombines TRBV19 with TRBJ1-6; 9 nucleotides line up with TRBD1. The germline gives CDR1 LNHDA, CDR2 SQIVND (reference sequence). The V and J ends lost 10 bases and 0 bases, in that order; junction bases with no gene match: 4. This CDR3 is 15 amino acids long. Written as DNA, the CDR3 is TGTGCCACCGGACAGGGGAGCTCCTATAATTCACCCCTCCACTTT. Its translation: CATGQGSSYNSPLHF.

The CDR3 bases are TGTGCCAGCAGCAACCTAAGGGGTTCACCCCTCCACTTT. Amino acids: CASSNLRGSPLHF. This rearrangement joins TRBV5-8 to TRBJ1-6, with D possibly being TRBD1 (5 bases). The CDR3 is 13 amino acids. V shed 4 bases and J shed 9 bases, with 11 bases lying between them. Germline CDR1 SGHTS, CDR2 YDEGEE.

This chain uses TRBV5-6 with TRBJ2-7; 8 bases map to TRBD1. CDR3 length: 14 amino acids. Germline V CDR1 and CDR2: SGHDT, YYEEEE. J lost 4 bases, V lost 4 bases, and 7 bases had no gene match. For the CDR3, the DNA is TGTGCCAGCAGCGACCGGGACAGGATATACGAGCAGTACTTC. Amino acid sequence: CASSDRDRIYEQYF.

This clone was seen only a few times. The chain has TRBV10-3 and TRBJ1-2; a weak D match, TRBD1 (6 bases). CDR3 size: 15 residues. V was pared by 2 bases and J by 8 bases, with 18 bases between. CDR1 and CDR2 (germline): ENHRY, SYGVKD. CDR3 DNA sequence: TGTGCCATCAGTGAGGATGTCCAGGGGACGAGGGGCTACACCTTC. It encodes CAISEDVQGTRGYTF.

The chain uses TRBV4-1 and TRBJ2-2; 10 bases are a match to TRBD1. V was pared by 0 bases and J by 0 bases, with 1 base of the junction left unmatched. Per germline, CDR1 MGHRA and CDR2 YSYEKL. CDR3 size: 17 residues. CDR3 nucleotides: TGCGCCAGCAGCCAAGATGGACAGGGGGCGAACACCGGGGAGCTGTTTTTT. It yields the protein CASSQDGQGANTGELFF.

The chain uses TRBV28 and TRBJ2-5; 8 nucleotides align to TRBD2. Looked up from germline, CDR1 is MDHEN and CDR2 is SYDVKM. V was pared by 9 bases and J by 0 bases, with 3 bases of the junction left unmatched. The CDR3 is 13 residues long. CDR3 sequence (DNA): TGTGCCAGTAGCGGGGCGTACCAAGAGACCCAGTACTTC. It is translated as CASSGAYQETQYF.

V gene TRBV4-1 combines with J gene TRBJ1-3; D may be TRBD1 (5 bases). Deletions cut 3 bases from V and 2 bases from J, with 11 bases between. Germline V gene data show CDR1 as MGHRA and CDR2 as YSYEKL. This CDR3 has 15 amino acids. The CDR3 reads CASSQDTGPGNTIYF. The CDR3 DNA reads TGCGCCAGCAGCCAGGACACAGGTCCTGGAAACACCATATATTTT.

The chain combines TRBV27 with TRBJ1-5, with D possibly being TRBD1 (6 bases). CDR1 is MNHEY and CDR2 is SMNVEV in the germline V gene (reference sequence). The CDR3 is made up of 13 amino acids. V shed 4 bases and J shed 4 bases, with 8 bases lying between them. The CDR3 nucleotides read TGTGCCAGCAGTTGGGGGCGGAATCAGCCCCAGCATTTT. Translated, it gives CASSWGRNQPQHF.

The table lists this clone with a count of one. The chain employs TRBV29-1 and TRBJ2-1, with 7 nucleotides matching TRBD2. V lost 3 bases to trimming and J lost 0 bases; unmatched junction nucleotides: 11. The germline V gene has CDR1 SQVTM and CDR2 ANQGSEA. CDR3 length equals 17 residues. The CDR3 reads CSVEGGRGASSYNEQFF. CDR3 coding DNA: TGCAGCGTTGAGGGGGGGAGGGGCGCAAGCTCCTACAATGAGCAGTTCTTC.

The chain has TRBV11-2 and TRBJ2-7; 7 bases map to TRBD1. CDR1 and CDR2 (germline): SGHAT, FQNNGV. There are 15 residues in the CDR3. V trimming: 1 base; J trimming: 2 bases; junction bases outside the gene matches: 5. The CDR3 coding sequence is TGTGCCAGCAGCTTAGCGCCGGGACAGACCTACGAGCAGTACTTC. Amino acid sequence: CASSLAPGQTYEQYF.

The chain carries TRBV5-6 and TRBJ1-2; a weak D match, TRBD1 (5 bases). With 5 bases removed from V and 6 bases from J, the gap between germline ends came to 14 bases. Germline CDR1 SGHDT, CDR2 YYEEEE. This CDR3 comprises 13 residues. This chain's CDR3 is CASSLGPGHGYTF. In DNA, the CDR3 is TGTGCCAGCAGTCTGGGGCCGGGCCATGGCTACACCTTC.

This clone was observed once. The chain combines TRBV2 with TRBJ1-1, with D tentatively TRBD1 (5 bases). Germline-derived CDR1 and CDR2 are SNHLY and FYNNEI. The V end lost 6 bases, the J end lost 0 bases, and 11 bases lay between the germline ends. There are 14 residues in the CDR3. CDR3: CASRSTGMNTEAFF. Here the CDR3 DNA reads TGTGCCAGCAGATCAACAGGCATGAACACTGAAGCTTTCTTT.

The rearrangement links TRBV7-2 to TRBJ1-4; D uncertain. The CDR3 contains 13 residues. Trimming took off 3 bases at V and 8 bases at J, with 10 bases between the two ends. Germline CDR1 and CDR2: SGHTA and FQGNSA. CDR3 residues: CASSLWGGEKLFF. In nucleotides, the CDR3 is TGTGCCAGCAGCTTGTGGGGAGGGGAAAAACTGTTTTTT.

V usage is TRBV6-5 and J usage is TRBJ2-3; TRBD2 is a possible D gene (6 bases). The CDR3 extends over 15 amino acids. The germline gives CDR1 MNHEY, CDR2 SVGAGI. Trimming stripped 6 bases from V and 2 bases from J, with 15 bases between. CDR3 bases: TGTGCCAGCAGCCCATCTAGGGGACTCACAGATACGCAGTATTTT. Residues: CASSPSRGLTDTQYF.

The chain links TRBV10-2 to TRBJ2-1, with D possibly TRBD2 on 5 matching bases. Germline assignment: CDR1 WSHSY and CDR2 SAAADI. The ends were cut back, 2 bases at V and 10 bases at J, with 12 bases in the middle. The CDR3 totals 13 residues. The CDR3 sequence is CASSETRSSEQFF. The CDR3 DNA reads as TGCGCCAGCAGTGAGACTAGATCGTCGGAGCAGTTCTTC.

Written as DNA, the CDR3 is TGCGCCAGCAGCTTCCCGACAGGGGATGGCTACACCTTC. Amino acid sequence: CASSFPTGDGYTF. The chain links TRBV5-1 to TRBJ1-2; TRBD1 aligns across 8 bases. The CDR3 spans 13 residues. With 2 bases clipped from V and 6 bases from J, the junction kept 3 bases outside the gene matches. Looked up from germline, CDR1 is SGHRS and CDR2 is YFSETQ.

This clone was detected a few times. The rearrangement uses TRBV29-1 and TRBJ1-1, with 8 bases that match TRBD1. The CDR3 is made up of 13 amino acids. Unmatched junction bases numbered 4, after V lost 4 bases and J lost 3 bases. CDR1 SQVTM and CDR2 ANQGSEA come from the germline V gene. CDR3 in DNA: TGCAGCGTTGGGACAGGGAGGGACACTGAAGCTTTCTTT. Its translation is CSVGTGRDTEAFF.

The chain carries TRBV25-1 and TRBJ2-1, with D perhaps matching TRBD1 (6 bases). The CDR3 is 15 residues long. CDR1 MGHDK and CDR2 SYGVNS come from the germline V gene. Trimming removed 3 bases at V and 6 bases at J, with 15 bases between. The CDR3 nucleotides are TGTGCCAGCAGTGACTCGGGACATGTGGCCAATGAGCAGTTCTTC. It yields the protein CASSDSGHVANEQFF.

V gene TRBV18 combines with J gene TRBJ2-3; 9 positions agree with TRBD1. CDR1 and CDR2 from the germline V gene are KGHSH and LQKENI. Trimming at V came to 3 bases and at J to 5 bases, leaving 12 bases not matched to a gene. The CDR3 totals 17 residues. The CDR3, as DNA: TGTGCCAGCTCACCGAGGGTCCGGACAGGGGCGAAAGATACGCAGTATTTT. This gives the protein CASSPRVRTGAKDTQYF. The whole variable domain, remainder taken from reference TRBV18 and TRBJ2-3, is NAGVMQNPRHLVRRRGQEARLRCSPMKGHSHVYWYRQLPEEGLKFMVYLQKENIIDESGMPKERFSAEFPKEGPSILRIQQVVRGDSAAYFCASSPRVRTGAKDTQYFGPGTRLTVL.

The rearrangement links TRBV5-1 to TRBJ2-5; D perhaps matches TRBD2 (5 bases). From germline, CDR1 is SGHRS and CDR2 YFSETQ. The CDR3 runs 15 residues. The germline V and J ends were trimmed by 4 bases and 5 bases, with 18 bases remaining between them. CDR3 nucleotide sequence: TGCGCCAGCAGCGCCATCTTGGGAGTGGGGGAGACCCAGTACTTC. Translation gives CASSAILGVGETQYF.

This chain connects TRBV7-9 to TRBJ1-5, with a tentative D call TRBD1 (6 bases). This CDR3 is 13 amino acids long. Deletions cut 6 bases from V and 6 bases from J, with 12 bases between. CDR1 and CDR2 (germline): SEHNR, FQNEAQ (reference sequence). The CDR3 sequence is CASRAGEAQPQHF. The DNA of the CDR3 is TGTGCCAGCAGGGCAGGGGAAGCTCAGCCCCAGCATTTT.

The CDR3 nucleotides are TGTGCCAGCAAAGTGGCTAGCGGACCAACCGGGGAGCTGTTTTTT. As protein: CASKVASGPTGELFF. V is TRBV6-6 and J is TRBJ2-2; 7 nucleotides align to TRBD2. The CDR3 is made up of 15 amino acids. J was trimmed by 5 bases and V by 7 bases; bases with no gene match: 10. Germline values: CDR1 MNHNY, CDR2 SVGAGI (reference sequence).